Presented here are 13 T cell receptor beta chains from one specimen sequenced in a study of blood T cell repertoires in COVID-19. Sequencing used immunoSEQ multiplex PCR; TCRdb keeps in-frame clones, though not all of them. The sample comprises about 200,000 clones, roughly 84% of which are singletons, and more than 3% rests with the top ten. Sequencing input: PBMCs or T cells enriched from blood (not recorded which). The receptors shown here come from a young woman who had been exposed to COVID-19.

This chain's CDR3 is CASSQADRGSSAFF. Written as DNA, the CDR3 is TGTGCCAGCAGCCAAGCGGACAGGGGATCTTCGGCTTTCTTT. This chain links TRBV3-1 (or the pseudogene TRBV3-2) with TRBJ1-1; 9 positions agree with TRBD1. This CDR3 comprises 14 residues. Germline V lookup: CDR1 LGHDT, CDR2 YNNKEL (reference sequence). Trimming at V came to 1 base and at J to 11 bases, leaving 8 bases not matched to a gene.

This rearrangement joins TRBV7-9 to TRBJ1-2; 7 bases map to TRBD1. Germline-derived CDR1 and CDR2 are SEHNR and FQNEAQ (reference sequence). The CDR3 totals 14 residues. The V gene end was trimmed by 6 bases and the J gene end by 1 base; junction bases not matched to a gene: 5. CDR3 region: CASRGGQDNYGYTF. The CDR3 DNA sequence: TGTGCCAGCAGAGGCGGACAGGATAACTATGGCTACACCTTC.

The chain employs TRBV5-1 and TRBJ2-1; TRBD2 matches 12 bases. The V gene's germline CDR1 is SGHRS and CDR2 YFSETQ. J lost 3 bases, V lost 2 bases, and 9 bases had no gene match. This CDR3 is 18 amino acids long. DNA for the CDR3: TGCGCCAGCAGCTTTCTAGCGGGGGGGCGCCTGTTCTACAATGAGCAGTTCTTC. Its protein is CASSFLAGGRLFYNEQFF.

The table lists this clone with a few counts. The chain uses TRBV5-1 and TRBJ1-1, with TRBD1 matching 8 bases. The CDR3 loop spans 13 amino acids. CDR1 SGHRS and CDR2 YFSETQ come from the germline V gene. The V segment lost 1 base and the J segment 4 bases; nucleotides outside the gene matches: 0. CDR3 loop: CASSLTGGTEAFF. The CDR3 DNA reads TGCGCCAGCAGCTTGACAGGGGGCACTGAAGCTTTCTTT.

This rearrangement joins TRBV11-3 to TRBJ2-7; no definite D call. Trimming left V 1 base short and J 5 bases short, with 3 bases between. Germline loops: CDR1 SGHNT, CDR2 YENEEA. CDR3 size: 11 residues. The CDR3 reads CASSLGDEQYF. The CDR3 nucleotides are TGTGCCAGCAGCTTAGGAGACGAGCAGTACTTC.

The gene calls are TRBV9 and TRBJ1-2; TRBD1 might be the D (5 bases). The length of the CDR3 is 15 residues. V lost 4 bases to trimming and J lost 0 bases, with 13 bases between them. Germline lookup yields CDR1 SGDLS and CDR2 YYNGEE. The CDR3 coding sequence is TGTGCCAGCAGCCCCGACAGCCAAACTAACTATGGCTACACCTTC. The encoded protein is CASSPDSQTNYGYTF.

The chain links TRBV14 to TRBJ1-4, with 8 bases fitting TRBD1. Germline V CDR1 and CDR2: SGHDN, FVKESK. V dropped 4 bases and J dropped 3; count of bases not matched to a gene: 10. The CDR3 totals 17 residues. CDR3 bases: TGTGCCAGCAGCCGAACCGGGACAGGCTTGGCTAATGAAAAACTGTTTTTT. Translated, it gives CASSRTGTGLANEKLFF.

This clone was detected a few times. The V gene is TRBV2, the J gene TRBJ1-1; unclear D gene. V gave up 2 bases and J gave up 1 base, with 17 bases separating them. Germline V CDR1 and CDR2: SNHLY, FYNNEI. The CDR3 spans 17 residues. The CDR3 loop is CASSEYWPNRGNTEAFF. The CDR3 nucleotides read TGTGCCAGCAGTGAATATTGGCCTAACCGGGGGAACACTGAAGCTTTCTTT. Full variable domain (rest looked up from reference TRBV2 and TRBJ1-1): EPEVTQTPSHQVTQMGQEVILRCVPISNHLYFYWYRQILGQKVEFLVSFYNNEISEKSEIFDDQFSVERPDGSNFTLKIRSTKLEDSAMYFCASSEYWPNRGNTEAFFGQGTRLTVV.

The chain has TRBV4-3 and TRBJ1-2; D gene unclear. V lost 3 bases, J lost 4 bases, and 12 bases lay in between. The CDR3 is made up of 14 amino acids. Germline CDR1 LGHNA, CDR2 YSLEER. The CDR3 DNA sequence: TGCGCCAGCAGCCACGCCAGAGGGAGCTATGGCTACACCTTC. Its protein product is CASSHARGSYGYTF.

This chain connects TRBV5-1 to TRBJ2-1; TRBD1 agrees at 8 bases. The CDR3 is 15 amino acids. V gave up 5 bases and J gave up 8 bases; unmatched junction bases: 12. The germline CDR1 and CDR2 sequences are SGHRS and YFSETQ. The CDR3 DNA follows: TGCGCCAGCAGGAATGGACAGGGTATCTTGGATGAGCAGTTCTTC. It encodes CASRNGQGILDEQFF.

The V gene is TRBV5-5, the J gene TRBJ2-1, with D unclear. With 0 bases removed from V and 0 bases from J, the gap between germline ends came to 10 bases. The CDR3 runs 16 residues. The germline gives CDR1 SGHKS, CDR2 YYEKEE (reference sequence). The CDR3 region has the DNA TGTGCCAGCAGCTTGGCCCCCCCCAGCTCCTACAATGAGCAGTTCTTC. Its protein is CASSLAPPSSYNEQFF.

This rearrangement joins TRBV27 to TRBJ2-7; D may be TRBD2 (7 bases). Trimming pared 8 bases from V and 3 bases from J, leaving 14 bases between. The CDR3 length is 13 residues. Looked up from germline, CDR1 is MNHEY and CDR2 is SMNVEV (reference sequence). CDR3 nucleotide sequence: TGTGCCAGCTCTCCGGGGGGCAACTACGAGCAGTACTTC. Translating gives CASSPGGNYEQYF.

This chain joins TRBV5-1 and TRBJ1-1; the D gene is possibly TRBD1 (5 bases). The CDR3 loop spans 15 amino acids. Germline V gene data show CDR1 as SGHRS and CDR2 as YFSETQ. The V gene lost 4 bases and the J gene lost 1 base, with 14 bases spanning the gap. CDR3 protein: CASSPQGIKNTEAFF. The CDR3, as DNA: TGCGCCAGCAGCCCGCAGGGCATTAAGAACACTGAAGCTTTCTTT.